This entry concerns a single TCR beta chain. Its antigen remains unidentified. These data originate in a study of shared clonotypes between healthy human individuals. Study-level results: Clonotype sharing among donors, it was expected, would be affected by sequencing depth.

The deep-level immunoSEQ assay was used. Each unsorted PBMC replicate got 300 ng genomic DNA, around 30,000 genomes. Measured with immunoSEQ multiplex PCR; TCRdb has only the in-frame clones, and not every one. Here the sample spans roughly 96,000 clones, roughly half being singletons. The TCR was taken from a woman aged 40 to 49 in good health. Some clones in this sample may be carry-over from other donors' samples. Source material: PBMCs.

DNA for the CDR3: TGTGCCAGCAGTTACTATCGGGGTAGTGACGAGCAGTACTTC. Its protein is CASSYYRGSDEQYF. The chain joins TRBV6-5 to TRBJ2-7, with D perhaps TRBD2 (5 bases). The CDR3 is 14 residues long. Germline V gives CDR1 MNHEY, CDR2 SVGAGI. The ends were cut back, 1 base at V and 5 bases at J, with 12 bases in the middle.